These 5 T cell receptor beta chains were sequenced from one sample in a study of T cell changes during pregnancy in multiple sclerosis. Using immunoSEQ multiplex PCR, the repertoire was profiled, and TCRdb retains in-frame clones only, with some absent. The sample lists about 67,000 clones; about 91% were seen once. This specimen consisted of peripheral blood, obtained in the first trimester of pregnancy. All receptors derive from a female donor with multiple sclerosis, enrolled in a pregnancy study.

The CDR3 loop reads CASSIEVHSYNEQFF. CDR3 nucleotides: TGTGCCAGTAGTATTGAGGTTCACTCCTACAATGAGCAGTTCTTC. The rearrangement joins TRBV19 to TRBJ2-1; the D is unclear. Trimming left V 3 bases short and J 0 bases short, with 9 bases between. CDR3 length: 15 residues. Looked up from germline, CDR1 is LNHDA and CDR2 is SQIVND (reference sequence).

The chain uses TRBV6-5 and TRBJ2-7, with 12 bases identical to TRBD2. The germline gives CDR1 MNHEY, CDR2 SVGAGI. V was clipped by 6 bases and J by 4 bases; unmatched bases: 4. The CDR3 runs to 14 residues. The CDR3 region has the DNA TGTGCCAGCAGAAACGGACTAGCGGGATACGAGCAGTACTTC. It is translated as CASRNGLAGYEQYF.

Of note for this clone: The sample has other DNA sequences that encode this CDR3 too. V and J are TRBV19 and TRBJ1-5, with D uncertain. This CDR3 has 15 residues. Germline CDR1 LNHDA, CDR2 SQIVND (reference sequence). The V end lost 1 base, the J end lost 4 bases, and 11 bases lay between the germline ends. The CDR3 region has the DNA TGTGCCAGTAGTATAGCGGGTCGAGTTAATCAGCCCCAGCATTTT. Its protein product is CASSIAGRVNQPQHF.

As regards this clone: The junction shows a germline mismatch at one end, possibly a read error. V usage is TRBV2 and J usage is TRBJ2-7; TRBD2 matches at 9 bases. The CDR3 contains 15 residues. The V gene's germline CDR1 is SNHLY and CDR2 FYNNEI. CDR3 loop: CASSEALAGPVEQYF. The CDR3 DNA reads as TGTGCCAGCAGCGAAGCCCTAGCGGGACCAGTCGAGCAGTACTTC.

The genes are TRBV27 and TRBJ2-2, with a possible D match to TRBD2 (5 bases). V was trimmed by 5 bases and J by 4 bases, leaving 14 bases between them. The CDR3 consists of 15 residues. The germline CDR1 and CDR2 sequences are MNHEY and SMNVEV (reference sequence). CDR3 loop: CASSVTIGVTGELFF. The DNA for the CDR3 is TGTGCCAGCAGTGTGACTATTGGGGTCACCGGGGAGCTGTTTTTT.